This T cell receptor beta chain appears in the sequencing data of a study of T-cell memory formation after mild COVID-19. About this clonotype: Its cognate antigen is unknown.

Germline V gives CDR1 SGHRS, CDR2 YFSETQ. The trim removed 4 bases at V and 3 bases at J, leaving 6 bases unmatched. CDR3 length: 15 residues. Constant-segment primers and 5'RACE yielded cDNA libraries for TCR alpha and TCR beta, each carrying sample barcodes and UMIs. TCRdb redid the calling of the 5' RACE reads with MiXCR, one entry per CDR3 protein. The repertoire holds 50,000 or so distinct CDR3 sequences, with approximately 9% as singletons. Findings and caveats of the study: Pre-infection memory contained some responding clones, which suggested that cross-reactive memory had joined. CD4+ contracting clones were mainly CM and EM; CD8+ ones, EMRA.

The source material was PBMCs or a T cell subset sorted from them (not recorded which). This chain uses TRBV5-1 with TRBJ2-2, with 7 positions matching TRBD2. This TCR was recovered from an adult woman who had mild COVID-19 (a few samples of this study predate the infection). Cell type and time point are not known. CDR3 region: CASSPQGGDTGELFF. The CDR3 DNA is TGCGCCAGCAGCCCCCAGGGAGGGGACACCGGGGAGCTGTTTTTT.